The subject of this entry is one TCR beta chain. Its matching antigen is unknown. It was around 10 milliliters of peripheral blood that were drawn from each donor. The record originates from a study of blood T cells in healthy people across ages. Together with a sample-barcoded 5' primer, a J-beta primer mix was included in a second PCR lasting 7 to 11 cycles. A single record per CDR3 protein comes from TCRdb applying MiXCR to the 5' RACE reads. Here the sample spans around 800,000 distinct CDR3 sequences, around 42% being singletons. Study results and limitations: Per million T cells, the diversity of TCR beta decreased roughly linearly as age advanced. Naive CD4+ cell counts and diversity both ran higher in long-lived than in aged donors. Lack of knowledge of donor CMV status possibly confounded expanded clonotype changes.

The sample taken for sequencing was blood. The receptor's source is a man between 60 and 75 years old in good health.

In DNA form, the CDR3 reads TGCAGTGCTAGAGATGGGGCAGGGCCTAACTATGGCTACACCTTC. Its protein product is CSARDGAGPNYGYTF. The J gene is TRBJ1-2, the V gene TRBV20-1; D perhaps matches TRBD1 (5 bases). The germline V gene encodes CDR1 DFQATT and CDR2 SNEGSKA (reference sequence). Trimming left V 0 bases short and J 0 bases short, with 11 bases between. CDR3 length: 15 amino acids.